In this sample, the clone carrying this T cell receptor beta chain turned up a few times. The antigen is undetermined. Each donor supplied 7.5 to 10 milliliters of peripheral blood. Samples each yielded at least 6 micrograms of total RNA. These data belong to a study of blood T cells in healthy people across ages. For the second PCR, which ran for about 7 to 11 cycles, a sample-barcoded 5' primer and a J-beta primer mix were used. TCRdb analysed the 5' RACE reads with MiXCR anew, one entry per CDR3 protein. The sample records about 1.4 million distinct CDR3 sequences, roughly 59% being singletons. Study conclusions and caveats: The CMV status of each donor remained undetermined, and this could have confounded shifts in expanded clonotypes. It was the long-lived donors that had more naive CD4+ cells and higher diversity than aged donors.

Germline V gene sequence: CDR1 SEHNR, CDR2 FQNEAQ (reference sequence). This CDR3 contains 13 residues. V was shortened by 4 bases and J by 6 bases, with 13 bases between the two germline ends. Sequencing used blood. The gene calls are TRBV7-9 and TRBJ2-7; D is ambiguous. The receptor comes from a man aged 18 to 30 in good health. CDR3 nucleotide sequence: TGTGCCAGCAGCTCCCCTCCTTCCGCCGAGCAGTACTTC. Translation: CASSSPPSAEQYF.